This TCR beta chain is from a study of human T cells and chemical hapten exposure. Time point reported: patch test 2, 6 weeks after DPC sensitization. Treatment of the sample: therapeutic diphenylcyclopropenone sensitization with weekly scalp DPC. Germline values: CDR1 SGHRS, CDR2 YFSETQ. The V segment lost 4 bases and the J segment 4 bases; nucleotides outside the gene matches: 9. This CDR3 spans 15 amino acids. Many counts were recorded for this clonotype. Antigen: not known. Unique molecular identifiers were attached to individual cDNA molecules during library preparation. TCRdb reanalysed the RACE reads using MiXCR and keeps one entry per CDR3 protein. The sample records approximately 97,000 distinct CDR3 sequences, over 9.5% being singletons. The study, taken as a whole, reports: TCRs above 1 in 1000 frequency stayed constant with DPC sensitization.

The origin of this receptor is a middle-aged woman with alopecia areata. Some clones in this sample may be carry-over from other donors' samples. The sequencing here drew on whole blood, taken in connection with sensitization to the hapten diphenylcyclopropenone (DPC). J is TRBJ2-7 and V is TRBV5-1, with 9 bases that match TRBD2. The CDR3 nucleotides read TGCGCCAGCAGCGTGGTTAGCGGGAGTCAATACGAGCAGTACTTC. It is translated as CASSVVSGSQYEQYF.